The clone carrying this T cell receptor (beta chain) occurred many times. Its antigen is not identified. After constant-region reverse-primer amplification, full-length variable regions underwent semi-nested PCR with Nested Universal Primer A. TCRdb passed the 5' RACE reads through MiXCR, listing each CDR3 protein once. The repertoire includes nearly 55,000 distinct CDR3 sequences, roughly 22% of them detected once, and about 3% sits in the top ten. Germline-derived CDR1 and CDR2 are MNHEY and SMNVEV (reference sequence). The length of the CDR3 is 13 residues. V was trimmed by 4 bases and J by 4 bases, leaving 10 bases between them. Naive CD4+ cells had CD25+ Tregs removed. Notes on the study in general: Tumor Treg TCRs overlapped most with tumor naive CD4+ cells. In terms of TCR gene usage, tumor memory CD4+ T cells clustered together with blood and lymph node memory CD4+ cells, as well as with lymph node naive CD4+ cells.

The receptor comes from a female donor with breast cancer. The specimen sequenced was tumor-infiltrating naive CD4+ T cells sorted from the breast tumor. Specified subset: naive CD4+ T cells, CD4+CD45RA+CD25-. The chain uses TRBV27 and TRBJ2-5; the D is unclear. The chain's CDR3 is CASSSSRGETQYF. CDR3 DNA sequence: TGTGCCAGCAGTTCTTCTAGAGGAGAGACCCAGTACTTC.